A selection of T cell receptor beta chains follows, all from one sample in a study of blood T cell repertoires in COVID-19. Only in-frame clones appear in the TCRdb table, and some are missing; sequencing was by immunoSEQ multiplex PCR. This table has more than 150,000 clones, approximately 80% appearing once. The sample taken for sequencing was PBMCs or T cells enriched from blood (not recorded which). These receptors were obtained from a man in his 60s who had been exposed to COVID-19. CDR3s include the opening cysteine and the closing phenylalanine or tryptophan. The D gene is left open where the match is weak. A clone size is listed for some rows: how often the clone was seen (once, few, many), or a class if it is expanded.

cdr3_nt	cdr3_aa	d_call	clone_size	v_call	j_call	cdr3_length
TGTGCCAGCACCTCTAGGCGCGGCACAGATACGCAGTATTTT	CASTSRRGTDTQYF	-	-	TRBV28	TRBJ2-3	14
TGTGCCAGTAGTGGGAGGACAGGCTCCCTTTACAATGAGCAGTTCTTC	CASSGRTGSLYNEQFF	-	once	TRBV19	TRBJ2-1	16
TGTGCCAGCAGCTTAGATGAGGGACAGGGGGCTTATGGCTACACCTTC	CASSLDEGQGAYGYTF	TRBD1	-	TRBV11-2	TRBJ1-2	16
TGCGCCAGCAGACTCGTTATGTTGTCCGGGGAGCTGTTTTTT	CASRLVMLSGELFF	-	-	TRBV4-1	TRBJ2-2	14
TGTGCCAGCAGCCAAGAGGGCCTCCAGGGCAATGAGCAGTTCTTC	CASSQEGLQGNEQFF	-	-	TRBV3-1/TRBV3-2	TRBJ2-1	15
TGTGCTAGTGCCCCAAACAGTTATGGTGAGCAGTTCTTC	CASAPNSYGEQFF	-	-	TRBV12-5	TRBJ2-1	13
TGTGCCAGCAGCTTAGGTCGGGGGGCTGGCTATGGCTACACCTTC	CASSLGRGAGYGYTF	-	-	TRBV7-2	TRBJ1-2	15
TGTGCCAGCACCCTATCTGAGACAGAGTATGGCTACACCTTC	CASTLSETEYGYTF	-	-	TRBV19	TRBJ1-2	14
TGTGCCAGCAGCTCTGATAGCGGGAGGGGCAATGAGCAGTTCTTC	CASSSDSGRGNEQFF	TRBD2	-	TRBV7-2	TRBJ2-1	15
TGTGCTAGTGGTTTGGGTAGAGGACAGGGCTACAATGAGCAGTTCTTC	CASGLGRGQGYNEQFF	TRBD1	-	TRBV12-5	TRBJ2-1	16
TGTGCCACCAGCAGGGAAACGGGGGTCACTGAAGCTTTCTTT	CATSRETGVTEAFF	-	-	TRBV15	TRBJ1-1	14
TGCGCCAGCAGTCCCGGGTTTCGTGAAAAACTGTTTTTT	CASSPGFREKLFF	-	few	TRBV5-1	TRBJ1-4	13
TGCAGTGCTAGTTTAGGTAAAAGCGGGAGGGCCGGCACCGGGGAGCTGTTTTTT	CSASLGKSGRAGTGELFF	TRBD2	-	TRBV20-1	TRBJ2-2	18
TGTGCCACCAGTGATTTGATGGGACAGTTAAACACCGGGGAGCTGTTTTTT	CATSDLMGQLNTGELFF	TRBD1	once	TRBV24-1	TRBJ2-2	17
TGTGCCAGCAGTCCCCCGGGGATGGGGGGCACTGAAGCTTTCTTT	CASSPPGMGGTEAFF	-	-	TRBV28	TRBJ1-1	15
TGTGCCAGTAGCCGGGACAGAAACCCCTACACTGAAGCTTTCTTT	CASSRDRNPYTEAFF	TRBD1	few	TRBV19	TRBJ1-1	15
TGTGCCAGCAGTCACCCGACAGACTATGGCTACACCTTC	CASSHPTDYGYTF	-	-	TRBV27	TRBJ1-2	13
TGTGCCAGCAGCCAGTCTAGGGGGCTTTCACCCCTCCACTTT	CASSQSRGLSPLHF	TRBD1	many	TRBV7-2	TRBJ1-6	14
TGTGCCAGCAGCTCCGGGGGGGGACTAGCGTCTTACGAGCAGTACTTC	CASSSGGGLASYEQYF	TRBD2	-	TRBV11-2	TRBJ2-7	16
TGTGCCAGTAGTATAGCCTCCCTCTTGAGGACTGAAGCTTTCTTT	CASSIASLLRTEAFF	-	-	TRBV19	TRBJ1-1	15
TGTGCCAGCAGCTCCGGACAGGGATGGACCGGGGAGCTGTTTTTT	CASSSGQGWTGELFF	TRBD1	-	TRBV5-8	TRBJ2-2	15
TGCGCCAGCAGCTTTCAAACAGGCGGCACAGATACGCAGTATTTT	CASSFQTGGTDTQYF	-	-	TRBV5-1	TRBJ2-3	15
TGTGCCAGCAGCTTGTCGGTGGGGCCAGATACGCAGTATTTT	CASSLSVGPDTQYF	-	-	TRBV5-4	TRBJ2-3	14
TGTGCCAGCAGGCCAGGGGGCATGACTAATGAAAAACTGTTTTTT	CASRPGGMTNEKLFF	TRBD1	-	TRBV6-5	TRBJ1-4	15
TGTGGTGAAGCATCCTCTGGAAACACCATATATTTT	CGEASSGNTIYF	-	-	TRBV7-2	TRBJ1-3	12
TGTGCCAGCAGCTTAGTACAGACCTTCTACTATGGCTACACCTTC	CASSLVQTFYYGYTF	-	-	TRBV7-2	TRBJ1-2	15
TGTGCCAGCAGCGGGGCAGGGGGTGAAAAACTGTTTTTT	CASSGAGGEKLFF	TRBD1	-	TRBV7-9	TRBJ1-4	13
TGTGCCAGTAGTACCCAGGCGATTGTGGGCACTGAAGCTTTCTTT	CASSTQAIVGTEAFF	-	-	TRBV19	TRBJ1-1	15
TGTGCCACCAGCAGAGATCGAGCGCGGGTGGCTAGCGGGAGAGGGGTGGCCAAAAACATTCAGTACTTC	CATSRDRARVASGRGVAKNIQYF	TRBD2	-	TRBV15	TRBJ2-4	23
TGTGCCAGCAGACGGGAGACTCATGGCTACACCTTC	CASRRETHGYTF	-	-	TRBV9	TRBJ1-2	12
TGTGCCAGCAGCTTGCGGACAGTGAACACTGAAGCTTTCTTT	CASSLRTVNTEAFF	-	-	TRBV21-1	TRBJ1-1	14
TGTGCCAGCAGCCAGGGTGGAGGGACTTACGAGCAGTACTTC	CASSQGGGTYEQYF	-	-	TRBV11-2	TRBJ2-7	14
TGTGCCAGCAGCTTATTACAGGGAATTAACACTGAAGCTTTCTTT	CASSLLQGINTEAFF	-	-	TRBV7-3	TRBJ1-1	15
TGTGCCAGCAGCTCCTATAATGAAAAACTGTTTTTT	CASSSYNEKLFF	-	-	TRBV7-9	TRBJ1-4	12
TGTGCCAGCAGCTTAGGGGGACTCGCAACTAATGAAAAACTGTTTTTT	CASSLGGLATNEKLFF	-	-	TRBV7-6	TRBJ1-4	16
TGTGCCAGCAGGTCGGGTAGCGGGAGGGCCTTCGGGGAGCTGTTTTTT	CASRSGSGRAFGELFF	TRBD2	-	TRBV28	TRBJ2-2	16
TGTGCCAGCAGTTTCTACGGGACTAGCGGGAGGGAGGGTAGAAATGAGCAGTTCTTC	CASSFYGTSGREGRNEQFF	TRBD2	-	TRBV27	TRBJ2-1	19
TGTGCCAGCAGCTTAGGGGCTAGCGGCACAGATACGCAGTATTTT	CASSLGASGTDTQYF	-	-	TRBV11-2	TRBJ2-3	15
TGTGCCAGCAGTTACTCGGAATTGGCCGGGGAAGCTTTCTTT	CASSYSELAGEAFF	-	-	TRBV6-2/TRBV6-3	TRBJ1-1	14
TGTGCCAGCAGTGAGCGGTATAATTCACCCCTCCACTTT	CASSERYNSPLHF	-	-	TRBV25-1	TRBJ1-6	13
TGTGCCAGCAGCCAAGGCGGAAATCAGCCCCAGCATTTT	CASSQGGNQPQHF	-	-	TRBV3-1/TRBV3-2	TRBJ1-5	13
TGTGCCAGCAGCTTTTGGAGGGAAGGGACAGATACGCAGTATTTT	CASSFWREGTDTQYF	-	-	TRBV7-9	TRBJ2-3	15
TGCGCCAGCAGCTTTGCCACAGCAACCTACGAGCAGTACTTC	CASSFATATYEQYF	-	many	TRBV5-1	TRBJ2-7	14
TGTGCCTGGAGCTCGGGACTAGCGGCCGGGGAGCTGTTTTTT	CAWSSGLAAGELFF	TRBD2	once	TRBV30	TRBJ2-2	14
TGTGCCAGCAGCTTAGGGGGTTGGACAGGCGTCGGGAGCACTGAAGCTTTCTTT	CASSLGGWTGVGSTEAFF	TRBD1	-	TRBV7-8	TRBJ1-1	18
TGTGCCAGCAGGGACAGGGGGCGAGGAAACATTCAGTACTTC	CASRDRGRGNIQYF	TRBD1	-	TRBV10-3	TRBJ2-4	14
TGTGCCTGGAGTGTGGAAGGGGTAAACACCATATATTTT	CAWSVEGVNTIYF	-	once	TRBV30	TRBJ1-3	13
TGTGCCAGCAGCGCACCGGGACAGGGTTCCCACGAGCAGTACTTC	CASSAPGQGSHEQYF	TRBD1	once	TRBV16	TRBJ2-7	15
TGTGCCAGCAGCGCCGGGACAGGGAATTCACCCCTCCACTTT	CASSAGTGNSPLHF	TRBD1	few	TRBV9	TRBJ1-6	14
TGTGCCAGCAGCTCCGGGAGTAGCGGGAGGGAGACCCAGTACTTC	CASSSGSSGRETQYF	TRBD2	-	TRBV7-2	TRBJ2-5	15
TGTGCCAGCAGCTTAGTCGTTAGGGCTAGCGGTTACGAGCAGTACTTC	CASSLVVRASGYEQYF	TRBD2	-	TRBV11-2	TRBJ2-7	16
TGTGCCAGCACCCCGGGACAGGGCTTGAACACTGAAGCTTTCTTT	CASTPGQGLNTEAFF	TRBD1	many	TRBV25-1	TRBJ1-1	15
TGCAGCGTTGGACAGGTCACGGGCTATGGCTACACCTTC	CSVGQVTGYGYTF	-	few	TRBV29-1	TRBJ1-2	13
TGTGCCAGCTTGTCCGGGATCCCGAACACCGGGGAGCTGTTTTTT	CASLSGIPNTGELFF	-	few	TRBV6-5	TRBJ2-2	15
TGTGCCAGCAGCTTCGCAGGGCAGAACACTGAAGCTTTCTTT	CASSFAGQNTEAFF	-	medium-sized	TRBV5-4	TRBJ1-1	14